This TCR beta chain came from a study of graft-versus-host responses after intestinal transplantation. V lost 6 bases, J lost 1 base, and 10 bases lay in between. There are 13 residues in the CDR3. Germline V gives CDR1 ENHRY, CDR2 SYGVKD. As to this clone: The target antigen is unknown.

Produced via immunoSEQ multiplex PCR; TCRdb's table is partial and in-frame only. The sample lists about 88,000 clones, approximately 90% occurring once. Whole-study results and caveats: GvH clones turned up in recipient marrow; some had shown up first in ileum or blood.

The material was unstimulated CD4+ T cells sorted from spleen or lymph node cells, obtained before transplant. The receptor comes from a human donor who was the organ donor for an intestinal transplant. This rearrangement joins TRBV10-3 to TRBJ2-7, with D perhaps matching TRBD2 (6 bases). The CDR3 region has the DNA TGTGCCATCAGGCGGGACTCTTCCTACGAGCAGTACTTC. Translated: CAIRRDSSYEQYF.